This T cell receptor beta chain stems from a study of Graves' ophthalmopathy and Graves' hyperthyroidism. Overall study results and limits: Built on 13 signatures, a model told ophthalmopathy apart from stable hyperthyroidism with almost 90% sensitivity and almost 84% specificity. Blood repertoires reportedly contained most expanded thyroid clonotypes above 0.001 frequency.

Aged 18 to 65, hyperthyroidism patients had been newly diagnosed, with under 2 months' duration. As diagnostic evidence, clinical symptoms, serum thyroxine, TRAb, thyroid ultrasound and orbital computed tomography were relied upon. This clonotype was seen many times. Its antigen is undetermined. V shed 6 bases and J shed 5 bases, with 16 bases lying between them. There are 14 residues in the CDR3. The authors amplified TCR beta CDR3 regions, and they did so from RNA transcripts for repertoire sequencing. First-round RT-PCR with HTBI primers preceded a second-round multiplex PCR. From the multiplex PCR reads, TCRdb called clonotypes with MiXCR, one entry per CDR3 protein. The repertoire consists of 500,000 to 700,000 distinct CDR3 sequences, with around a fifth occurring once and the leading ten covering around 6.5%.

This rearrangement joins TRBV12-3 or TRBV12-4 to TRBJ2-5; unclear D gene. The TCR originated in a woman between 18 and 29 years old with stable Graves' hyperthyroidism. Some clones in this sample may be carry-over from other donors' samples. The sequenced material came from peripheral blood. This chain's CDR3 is CASSPNGAPETQYF. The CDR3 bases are TGTGCCAGCAGCCCTAACGGAGCCCCCGAGACCCAGTACTTC.